The sequence of this T cell receptor (beta chain) was determined in a study of identical twins. From the 5' RACE reads, TCRdb called clonotypes with MiXCR, one entry per CDR3 protein. The sample carries 350,000 to 450,000 distinct CDR3 sequences, about a fifth recorded once. V lost 5 bases and J lost 0, with 14 bases in between. Germline V gene sequence: CDR1 LNHNV, CDR2 YYDKDF (reference sequence). The CDR3 is 15 amino acids. This clonotype was detected many times. The clonotype comes from a man between 45 and 60 years old in good health. Sequencing was performed on naive T cells sorted from blood. This chain connects TRBV15 to TRBJ2-7; D is possibly TRBD2 (6 bases). CDR3 bases: TGTGCCACCAGCTATTGGCAGGGAGGCTCCTACGAGCAGTACTTC. Translating gives CATSYWQGGSYEQYF.